The next 25 T cell receptor beta chains were all read from a single sample in a study of cytomegalovirus exposure and HLA in healthy donors. Both 60 Vbeta primers and 13 Jbeta primers went into the PCR. The repertoire was sequenced with immunoSEQ multiplex PCR; TCRdb's copy has only in-frame clones and lacks some. The profile shows under 110,000 clones, roughly four fifths of them singletons. The sequencing input was PBMCs. These receptors came from a woman aged 50 to 60 in good health and CMV-seropositive.

Remarks on this clone: In the same sample, other DNA sequences code for this CDR3. This chain connects TRBV6-5 to TRBJ1-2, with TRBD1 matching 7 bases. CDR1 and CDR2 (germline): MNHEY, SVGAGI. Germline trimming cut 2 bases from V and 8 bases from J; bases unmatched to any gene: 5. The CDR3 covers 13 residues. In DNA form, the CDR3 reads TGTGCCAGCAGTTACAGACAGGGAGGCGGCTACACCTTC. Translated: CASSYRQGGGYTF.

The chain links TRBV20-1 to TRBJ1-2, with D maybe TRBD1 (5 bases). CDR1 is DFQATT and CDR2 is SNEGSKA in the germline V gene (reference sequence). The ends were cut back, 7 bases at V and 3 bases at J, with 9 bases in the middle. The CDR3 consists of 11 residues. DNA for the CDR3: TGCAGTGAGGGGACTTACTATGGCTACACCTTC. Translated: CSEGTYYGYTF.

The rearrangement uses TRBV5-1 and TRBJ1-1; the D gene is possibly TRBD1 (5 bases). This CDR3 spans 14 amino acids. CDR1 SGHRS and CDR2 YFSETQ come from the germline V gene. Trimming stripped 1 base from V and 3 bases from J, with 10 bases between. The CDR3 loop reads CASSLSPGHTEAFF. CDR3 DNA sequence: TGCGCCAGCAGCTTGTCCCCAGGGCACACTGAAGCTTTCTTT.

This clone appeared a single time. The rearrangement joins TRBV5-6 to TRBJ1-2, with 10 positions matching TRBD1. V trimming: 4 bases; J trimming: 6 bases; junction bases outside the gene matches: 9. This CDR3 region has 15 residues. The germline V gene has CDR1 SGHDT and CDR2 YYEEEE. CDR3 nucleotide sequence: TGTGCCAGCAGCCGACGGCCGGGACAGGGGAATGGCTACACCTTC. It codes for CASSRRPGQGNGYTF.

The chain employs TRBV7-9 and TRBJ1-2; D call uncertain. Germline CDR1 and CDR2: SEHNR and FQNEAQ (reference sequence). CDR3 length: 13 residues. Trimming left V 1 base short and J 6 bases short, with 9 bases between. The CDR3 DNA reads TGTGCCAGCAGCTTAGGTCGTACGGATGGCTACACCTTC. Translation: CASSLGRTDGYTF.

The chain carries TRBV27 and TRBJ1-6; D unclear. V was pared by 3 bases and J by 5 bases, with 14 bases between. CDR1 MNHEY and CDR2 SMNVEV come from the germline V gene (reference sequence). CDR3 size: 16 residues. CDR3 sequence: CASSLNGYGNNSPLHF. In DNA, the CDR3 is TGTGCCAGCAGTTTGAACGGGTACGGAAATAATTCACCCCTCCACTTT.

This rearrangement joins TRBV5-1 to TRBJ2-2, with TRBD2 matching over 12 bases. The CDR3 contains 16 residues. Germline CDR1 SGHRS, CDR2 YFSETQ. V was clipped by 4 bases and J by 7 bases; unmatched bases: 8. Written as DNA, the CDR3 is TGCGCCAGCAGCCTGAGACTAGCGGGGGAAGGCGGGGAGCTGTTTTTT. Protein product: CASSLRLAGEGGELFF.

V and J are TRBV25-1 and TRBJ1-4; D perhaps matches TRBD1 (6 bases). V dropped 5 bases and J dropped 2 bases, with 15 bases sitting between them. There are 16 residues in the CDR3. Germline CDR1 reads MGHDK; CDR2 reads SYGVNS. The CDR3: CASSKTGARTNEKLFF. The CDR3 DNA reads as TGTGCCAGCAGTAAGACAGGAGCCCGCACTAATGAAAAACTGTTTTTT.

The genes are TRBV28 and TRBJ1-4, with D possibly being TRBD1 (6 bases). The CDR3 runs to 14 residues. In germline, CDR1 is MDHEN, CDR2 SYDVKM. V was trimmed by 5 bases and J by 5 bases, leaving 12 bases between them. Written as DNA, the CDR3 is TGTGCCAGCAGTCAGGACAGAGAGAATGAAAAACTGTTTTTT. Protein: CASSQDRENEKLFF. The entire variable domain, with the rest obtained from reference TRBV28 and TRBJ1-4, is as follows: DVKVTQSSRYLVKRTGEKVFLECVQDMDHENMFWYRQDPGLGLRLIYFSYDVKMKEKGDIPEGYSVSREKKERFSLILESASTNQTSMYLCASSQDRENEKLFFGSGTQLSVL.

This rearrangement joins TRBV7-9 to TRBJ1-1; weak D call: TRBD1 (5 bases). The length of the CDR3 is 11 residues. Germline loops: CDR1 SEHNR, CDR2 FQNEAQ (reference sequence). The germline V and J ends were trimmed by 3 bases and 8 bases, with 7 bases remaining between them. The CDR3 protein is CASSLTAEAFF. The CDR3 coding sequence is TGTGCCAGCAGCTTGACAGCAGAAGCTTTCTTT.

The chain employs TRBV9 and TRBJ1-1; D call uncertain. The germline CDR1 and CDR2 sequences are SGDLS and YYNGEE. V lost 0 bases to trimming and J lost 6 bases, with 12 bases between them. This CDR3 has 14 amino acids. Here the CDR3 reads CASSVGRSGAEAFF. The CDR3 nucleotides read TGTGCCAGCAGCGTAGGGAGGTCGGGCGCTGAAGCTTTCTTT. The full variable domain, completed using reference TRBV9 and TRBJ1-1, is DSGVTQTPKHLITATGQRVTLRCSPRSGDLSVYWYQQSLDQGLQFLIQYYNGEERAKGNILERFSAQQFPDLHSELNLSSLELGDSALYFCASSVGRSGAEAFFGQGTRLTVV.

The chain links TRBV19 to TRBJ1-2; D remains unclear. The germline CDR1 and CDR2 sequences are LNHDA and SQIVND (reference sequence). CDR3 length: 14 residues. The ends were cut back, 3 bases at V and 0 bases at J, with 8 bases in the middle. CDR3 in amino acids: CASSIILANYGYTF. The CDR3 DNA follows: TGTGCCAGTAGTATTATACTCGCTAACTATGGCTACACCTTC.

V usage is TRBV27 and J usage is TRBJ2-7; 8 nucleotides line up with TRBD1. Germline lookup yields CDR1 MNHEY and CDR2 SMNVEV (reference sequence). CDR3 length: 13 residues. V lost 7 bases to trimming and J lost 1 base; unmatched junction nucleotides: 3. CDR3 in DNA: TGTGCCAGCAAGAGGACAGGGTCCTACGAGCAGTACTTC. It encodes CASKRTGSYEQYF.

This clone has more than one count but fewer than ten. The chain joins TRBV18 to TRBJ2-2; 9 nucleotides agree with TRBD1. This CDR3 comprises 17 residues. Trimming removed 4 bases from V and 1 base from J; junction bases left unmatched: 7. The germline V gene encodes CDR1 KGHSH and CDR2 LQKENI. CDR3 sequence (DNA): TGTGCCAGCTCACGGCAAGGGACAGGGCAGAACACCGGGGAGCTGTTTTTT. This codes for CASSRQGTGQNTGELFF.

This clone showed up just a few times. The chain joins TRBV10-3 to TRBJ2-7; weak D call: TRBD2 (5 bases). CDR1 is ENHRY, CDR2 SYGVKD, per germline. The CDR3 consists of 17 residues. V lost 0 bases and J 0 bases, leaving 15 bases between the germline ends. CDR3 loop: CAISESMRAPNSYEQYF. DNA for the CDR3: TGTGCCATCAGTGAGTCGATGAGGGCCCCCAACTCCTACGAGCAGTACTTC.

J is TRBJ2-2 and V is TRBV19; 11 bases align to TRBD2. CDR1 and CDR2 (germline): LNHDA, SQIVND (reference sequence). The CDR3 runs to 14 residues. J gave up 10 bases and V 5 bases, and 6 bases lay outside the gene matches. The CDR3 sequence is CASSLLAGGLELFF. The DNA of the CDR3 is TGTGCCAGTAGTTTATTAGCGGGGGGGCTGGAGCTGTTTTTT.

The gene calls are TRBV2 and TRBJ2-3; D uncertain. The CDR3 is 12 amino acids. Germline V gene sequence: CDR1 SNHLY, CDR2 FYNNEI. V was shortened by 7 bases and J by 5 bases, with 10 bases between the two germline ends. CDR3 amino acids: CASKRFEDTQYF. As DNA, the CDR3 is TGTGCCAGCAAGAGGTTTGAAGATACGCAGTATTTT.

This clone appeared once. The chain couples TRBV28 to TRBJ1-5; D is uncertain. CDR1 and CDR2 (germline): MDHEN, SYDVKM. The CDR3 covers 12 residues. The V and J ends lost 8 bases and 5 bases respectively, with 10 bases between them. CDR3 nucleotide sequence: TGTGCCAGCCTTGGGCCTTATCAGCCCCAGCATTTT. Translated, it gives CASLGPYQPQHF.

Comment on this clone: Other DNA sequences in this specimen translate into the identical CDR3. The chain joins TRBV7-2 to TRBJ1-1, with unresolved D. Trimming took off 5 bases at V and 2 bases at J, with 15 bases between the two ends. Looked up from germline, CDR1 is SGHTA and CDR2 is FQGNSA. The CDR3 contains 15 residues. The CDR3 nucleotides are TGTGCCAGCAGCCGAGCGACGGGGTATAACACTGAAGCTTTCTTT. Its translation: CASSRATGYNTEAFF.

V gene TRBV5-5 combines with J gene TRBJ2-7, with 11 bases identical to TRBD2. Germline assignment: CDR1 SGHKS and CDR2 YYEKEE (reference sequence). V gave up 0 bases and J gave up 6 bases; unmatched junction bases: 2. The CDR3 is made up of 14 amino acids. Here the CDR3 reads CASSLGLAGGEQYF. The CDR3 coding sequence is TGTGCCAGCAGCTTGGGGCTAGCGGGGGGCGAGCAGTACTTC. The complete variable domain, with remaining parts taken from reference TRBV5-5 and TRBJ2-7, reads DAGVTQSPTHLIKTRGQQVTLRCSPISGHKSVSWYQQVLGQGPQFIFQYYEKEERGRGNFPDRFSARQFPNYSSELNVNALLLGDSALYLCASSLGLAGGEQYFGPGTRLTVT.

This clone was seen just once. The chain recombines TRBV7-2 with TRBJ1-2, with 8 bases identical to TRBD1. CDR3 length: 14 amino acids. V was pared by 0 bases and J by 4 bases, with 1 base of the junction left unmatched. Germline CDR1 SGHTA, CDR2 FQGNSA. The CDR3 reads CASSLAQGGYGYTF. CDR3 in DNA: TGTGCCAGCAGCTTAGCACAGGGGGGCTATGGCTACACCTTC.

J is TRBJ1-5 and V is TRBV6-6; 10 bases align to TRBD1. Germline CDR1 is MNHNY and CDR2 is SVGAGI (reference sequence). Losses at the gene ends were 6 bases for V and 7 bases for J; bases not matched to a gene: 9. The CDR3 has 15 residues. The CDR3 sequence is CASRTDRGPSQPQHF. CDR3 coding DNA: TGTGCCAGCAGGACTGACAGGGGGCCTAGCCAGCCCCAGCATTTT.

The chain carries TRBV7-2 and TRBJ1-1; D gene uncertain. There are 16 residues in the CDR3. Trimming removed 1 base from V and 0 bases from J, with 12 bases in between. The germline V gene has CDR1 SGHTA and CDR2 FQGNSA. The CDR3 protein is CASSLGTSGMNTEAFF. In DNA form, the CDR3 reads TGTGCCAGCAGCTTAGGGACGTCGGGAATGAACACTGAAGCTTTCTTT.

The chain is built from TRBV6-6 and TRBJ2-7; D gene ambiguous. V was cut by 0 bases and J by 5 bases, with 11 bases left in between. The germline V gene has CDR1 MNHNY and CDR2 SVGAGI (reference sequence). The CDR3 runs 14 residues. The CDR3 DNA sequence: TGTGCCAGCAGTTACTCTACCCGGGTCCACGAGCAGTACTTC. Its protein is CASSYSTRVHEQYF.

The chain employs TRBV7-2 and TRBJ2-7; 8 nucleotides match TRBD1. Per germline, CDR1 SGHTA and CDR2 FQGNSA. The CDR3 spans 14 residues. V shed 4 bases and J 2 bases; nucleotides not matched to a gene: 4. This CDR3 is CASSWTGRTYEQYF. DNA for the CDR3: TGTGCCAGCAGCTGGACAGGGCGGACCTACGAGCAGTACTTC.